Below are 21 T cell receptor beta chains sequenced from a single sample in a study of yellow fever vaccine responses in identical twins (dated by TCRdb to between 2017 and 2018). The library came from RT-PCR. Instrument used: Illumina HiSeq 2500. TCRdb passed the public sequencing reads through fastp at Q25 and MiXCR, retaining productive beta sequences. Rows are combined by CDR3 protein, so each entry shows the most common genes and DNA. Present in this sample are about 580 distinct CDR3 sequences, 65% to 85% of which were seen just once. The leading ten clones occupy approximately 21% of the sample. The source material was T cells from blood (PBMCs), unsorted or a sorted subset (not recorded which), sampled before or after yellow fever vaccination (not recorded which). These receptors were obtained from a female donor who received the yellow fever vaccine.

The CDR3 here is CASSYPGGGETQYF. The CDR3 DNA follows: TGTGCCAGCAGTTACCCGGGGGGGGGAGAGACCCAGTACTTC. The chain joins TRBV6-5 to TRBJ2-5; TRBD2 matches 8 bases. The V segment lost 2 bases and the J segment 4 bases; nucleotides outside the gene matches: 3. CDR3 size: 14 residues. Per the germline V gene, CDR1 is MNHEY and CDR2 is SVGAGI.

This chain connects TRBV11-1 to TRBJ2-1, with a tentative D call TRBD2 (5 bases). V shed 0 bases and J shed 8 bases, with 14 bases lying between them. The CDR3 sequence is 15 residues long. Germline CDR1 and CDR2: SGHAT and FQDESV (reference sequence). Here the CDR3 reads CASSLAYSGGHEQFF. CDR3 DNA sequence: TGTGCCAGCAGCTTAGCGTATTCTGGAGGCCATGAGCAGTTCTTC.

The chain uses TRBV4-3 and TRBJ1-5; D gene ambiguous. V was clipped by 4 bases and J by 9 bases, with 13 bases between them. The CDR3 is made up of 13 amino acids. The germline gives CDR1 LGHNA, CDR2 YSLEER. CDR3 sequence: CASSPRRDGPQHF. The CDR3 nucleotides are TGCGCCAGCAGCCCCCGGAGGGATGGGCCCCAGCATTTT.

J is TRBJ1-5 and V is TRBV18; 8 bases match TRBD1. The CDR3 contains 16 residues. Losses at the gene ends were 6 bases for V and 4 bases for J; bases not matched to a gene: 11. The germline CDR1 and CDR2 sequences are KGHSH and LQKENI. CDR3 sequence: CASSPQGQVFNQPQHF. In DNA form, the CDR3 reads TGTGCCAGCTCGCCCCAGGGACAGGTATTTAATCAGCCCCAGCATTTT.

J is TRBJ2-5 and V is TRBV20-1; 8 bases match TRBD2. This CDR3 has 13 residues. V gave up 6 bases and J gave up 2 bases; unmatched junction bases: 5. Looked up from germline, CDR1 is DFQATT and CDR2 is SNEGSKA (reference sequence). In DNA form, the CDR3 reads TGCAGTGCGGACGGGACTAGTCAAGAGACCCAGTACTTC. Protein: CSADGTSQETQYF.

The chain employs TRBV9 and TRBJ2-3; no firm D call. Germline CDR1 reads SGDLS; CDR2 reads YYNGEE. V gave up 4 bases and J gave up 1 base, with 10 bases separating them. The CDR3 runs to 14 residues. The CDR3 DNA sequence: TGTGCCAGCAGCCCCCTCCCAGGCACAGATACGCAGTATTTT. This codes for CASSPLPGTDTQYF.

The rearrangement links TRBV11-1 to TRBJ2-3; 8 bases are a match to TRBD1. V was pared by 2 bases and J by 4 bases, with 11 bases of the junction left unmatched. Germline CDR1 reads SGHAT; CDR2 reads FQDESV (reference sequence). CDR3 length: 17 amino acids. CDR3: CASSLSSPRQGPDTQYF. The CDR3, as DNA: TGTGCCAGCAGCTTAAGTTCCCCAAGACAGGGGCCAGATACGCAGTATTTT.

The rearrangement joins TRBV15 to TRBJ1-3, with unresolved D. The CDR3 sequence is 13 residues long. Germline V CDR1 and CDR2: LNHNV, YYDKDF (reference sequence). Trimming removed 5 bases from V and 0 bases from J, with 5 bases in between. The CDR3 protein is CATSGPSGNTIYF. CDR3 sequence (DNA): TGTGCCACCAGCGGCCCCTCTGGAAACACCATATATTTT.

The chain recombines TRBV30 with TRBJ1-2; D gene uncertain. Germline V gene data show CDR1 as GTSNPN and CDR2 as SVGIG (reference sequence). The CDR3 extends over 14 amino acids. Trimming left V 0 bases short and J 8 bases short, with 16 bases between. DNA of the CDR3: TGTGCCTGGAGTGTCACAGACCGTATCGGAGGCTACACCTTC. This translates into CAWSVTDRIGGYTF.

V usage is TRBV13 and J usage is TRBJ2-1, with 10 positions matching TRBD2. This CDR3 is 17 amino acids long. Germline V gene lookup returns CDR1 PRHDT and CDR2 FYEKMQ (reference sequence). Trimming cost V 7 bases and J 5 bases; bases outside gene matches: 14. The CDR3 DNA follows: TGTGCCAGCACCCTAGCGATCGGACTAGCGGTAGACAATGAGCAGTTCTTC. It yields the protein CASTLAIGLAVDNEQFF.

The chain links TRBV4-3 to TRBJ2-7, with a tentative D call TRBD2 (6 bases). The CDR3 extends over 16 amino acids. CDR1 LGHNA and CDR2 YSLEER come from the germline V gene. V lost 2 bases and J 1 base, leaving 15 bases between the germline ends. The CDR3 loop is CASSQSFPGESYEQYF. The CDR3 DNA follows: TGCGCCAGCAGCCAATCGTTTCCGGGAGAGTCCTACGAGCAGTACTTC.

V and J are TRBV9 and TRBJ2-1, with TRBD2 matching 14 bases. This CDR3 comprises 17 residues. V was pared by 0 bases and J by 8 bases, with 7 bases of the junction left unmatched. CDR1 and CDR2 from the germline V gene are SGDLS and YYNGEE. CDR3: CASSVGTSGGSGYEQFF. CDR3 coding DNA: TGTGCCAGCAGCGTAGGGACTAGCGGGGGGTCTGGCTATGAGCAGTTCTTC.

This sequence joins TRBV20-1 and TRBJ2-3, with unresolved D. Germline CDR1 DFQATT, CDR2 SNEGSKA (reference sequence). V was clipped by 4 bases and J by 2 bases, with 16 bases between them. The CDR3 contains 15 residues. CDR3 loop: CSATNPGTNTDTQYF. The CDR3 DNA reads TGCAGTGCTACAAATCCGGGCACCAACACAGATACGCAGTATTTT.

The rearrangement links TRBV30 to TRBJ1-6, with unresolved D. Germline CDR1 is GTSNPN and CDR2 is SVGIG (reference sequence). Trimming left V 0 bases short and J 0 bases short, with 3 bases between. The CDR3 has 14 amino acids. The CDR3 spells CAWSVSSYNSPLHF. DNA for the CDR3: TGTGCCTGGAGTGTTAGCTCCTATAATTCACCCCTCCACTTT.

This sequence joins TRBV7-9 and TRBJ1-4, with 9 bases matching TRBD1. The CDR3 sequence is 14 residues long. CDR1 and CDR2 from the germline V gene are SEHNR and FQNEAQ (reference sequence). The V gene end was trimmed by 4 bases and the J gene end by 8 bases; junction bases not matched to a gene: 5. CDR3 loop: CASSSGQGREKLFF. The CDR3 region has the DNA TGTGCCAGCAGCTCCGGACAGGGGCGAGAAAAACTGTTTTTT.

This chain connects TRBV5-4 to TRBJ1-2; TRBD1 is a possible D gene (6 bases). The CDR3 runs to 14 residues. V lost 0 bases to trimming and J lost 4 bases, with 10 bases between them. CDR1 and CDR2 (germline): SGHNT, YYREEE (reference sequence). This CDR3 reads CASSLGQVFYGYTF. The CDR3 DNA reads TGTGCCAGCAGCTTGGGACAGGTTTTCTATGGCTACACCTTC.

The chain couples TRBV6-1 to TRBJ1-2; D is possibly TRBD1 (6 bases). Trimming stripped 7 bases from V and 7 bases from J, with 13 bases between. Germline V lookup: CDR1 MNHNS, CDR2 SASEGT. The CDR3 is made up of 12 amino acids. This chain's CDR3 is CASTLGTTGYTF. The CDR3 nucleotides read TGTGCCAGCACCCTCGGGACAACTGGCTACACCTTC.

The chain recombines TRBV24-1 with TRBJ2-6; D unresolved. The CDR3 runs to 14 residues. Deletions cut 11 bases from V and 4 bases from J, with 14 bases between. Germline CDR1 and CDR2: KGHDR and SFDVKD. CDR3 sequence: CAIHPGSGANVLTF. In DNA form, the CDR3 reads TGTGCCATCCACCCCGGGTCAGGGGCCAACGTCCTGACTTTC.

The chain carries TRBV27 and TRBJ2-1; D is undetermined. Trimming stripped 5 bases from V and 6 bases from J, with 8 bases between. CDR3 length: 12 amino acids. Germline lookup yields CDR1 MNHEY and CDR2 SMNVEV (reference sequence). The CDR3, as DNA: TGTGCCAGCAGTACATACGGCAATGAGCAGTTCTTC. Its translation: CASSTYGNEQFF.

The V and J genes are TRBV24-1 and TRBJ1-1, with D tentatively TRBD1 (5 bases). V was pared by 5 bases and J by 0 bases, with 18 bases between. There are 17 residues in the CDR3. Germline V gene lookup returns CDR1 KGHDR and CDR2 SFDVKD. CDR3 residues: CATSGQGRWGLNTEAFF. The CDR3 bases are TGTGCCACCAGTGGGCAGGGACGGTGGGGTCTGAACACTGAAGCTTTCTTT.

The chain is built from TRBV11-2 and TRBJ2-1, with D perhaps matching TRBD2 (7 bases). The CDR3 spans 16 residues. Trimming left V 5 bases short and J 1 base short, with 15 bases between. Germline V gene data show CDR1 as SGHAT and CDR2 as FQNNGV. The CDR3: CASSQGGGQSYNEQFF. The CDR3 nucleotides read TGTGCCAGCAGCCAGGGCGGGGGACAATCCTACAATGAGCAGTTCTTC.